The 20 T cell receptor beta chains below were found in one sample sequenced in a study of blood T cell repertoires in COVID-19. Sequencing used immunoSEQ multiplex PCR; TCRdb keeps in-frame clones, though not all of them. The data contain about 98,000 clones, about 80% of them seen just once; the ten biggest clones take up about 11%. The source material was peripheral blood. The origin of the receptors is a man aged 65-85 years with active or convalescent COVID-19.

This sequence joins TRBV11-2 and TRBJ1-1, with a tentative D call TRBD1 (6 bases). The V gene's germline CDR1 is SGHAT and CDR2 FQNNGV. The CDR3 is made up of 15 amino acids. With 3 bases removed from V and 3 bases from J, the gap between germline ends came to 14 bases. The chain's CDR3 is CASSLELGGYTEAFF. The DNA for the CDR3 is TGTGCCAGCAGCTTGGAACTTGGGGGCTACACTGAAGCTTTCTTT. The full variable domain, completed using reference TRBV11-2 and TRBJ1-1, is EAGVAQSPRYKIIEKRQSVAFWCNPISGHATLYWYQQILGQGPKLLIQFQNNGVVDDSQLPKDRFSAERLKGVDSTLKIQPAKLEDSAVYLCASSLELGGYTEAFFGQGTRLTVV.

The chain employs TRBV29-1 and TRBJ1-2, with D perhaps matching TRBD1 (6 bases). The germline CDR1 and CDR2 sequences are SQVTM and ANQGSEA. This CDR3 comprises 12 residues. Trimming left V 6 bases short and J 2 bases short, with 10 bases between. CDR3 DNA sequence: TGCAGCGTCGGTACAGGGAACTATGGCTACACCTTC. Translation: CSVGTGNYGYTF. The entire variable domain, with the rest obtained from reference TRBV29-1 and TRBJ1-2, is as follows: SAVISQKPSRDICQRGTSLTIQCQVDSQVTMMFWYRQQPGQSLTLIATANQGSEATYESGFVIDKFPISRPNLTFSTLTVSNMSPEDSSIYLCSVGTGNYGYTFGSGTRLTVV.

This sequence joins TRBV5-6 and TRBJ2-3; D may be TRBD2 (7 bases). With 1 base removed from V and 1 base from J, the gap between germline ends came to 13 bases. This CDR3 has 16 residues. CDR1 is SGHDT, CDR2 YYEEEE, per germline. The CDR3 DNA reads TGTGCCAGCAGCTTGTTGGCGGGGGCGCGCACAGATACGCAGTATTTT. Residues: CASSLLAGARTDTQYF.

In DNA, the CDR3 is TGCGCCAGCAGTGTAGCTAGCGGGGTATCGGGCACAGATACGCAGTATTTT. Its translation is CASSVASGVSGTDTQYF. This rearrangement joins TRBV10-2 to TRBJ2-3; 9 nucleotides match TRBD2. The CDR3 loop spans 17 amino acids. Germline V gene data show CDR1 as WSHSY and CDR2 as SAAADI. Losses at the gene ends were 4 bases for V and 1 base for J; bases not matched to a gene: 9.

This chain's CDR3 is CASSQLSDSPLHF. CDR3 sequence (DNA): TGTGCCAGCAGCCAACTCTCAGATTCACCCCTCCACTTT. The rearrangement uses TRBV3-1 (or the pseudogene TRBV3-2) and TRBJ1-6; D call uncertain. The germline CDR1 and CDR2 sequences are LGHDT and YNNKEL (reference sequence). Trimming stripped 2 bases from V and 8 bases from J, with 7 bases between. The CDR3 is 13 residues long.

The chain carries TRBV20-1 and TRBJ2-3; D remains unclear. V gave up 3 bases and J gave up 5 bases, with 12 bases separating them. Looked up from germline, CDR1 is DFQATT and CDR2 is SNEGSKA (reference sequence). This CDR3 region has 13 residues. CDR3 sequence (DNA): TGCAGTGCTAGTTTAGGAGCTCTAGATACGCAGTATTTT. Protein: CSASLGALDTQYF.

The chain combines TRBV9 with TRBJ1-1; TRBD1 matches at 9 bases. Trimming cost V 3 bases and J 6 bases; bases outside gene matches: 6. Germline values: CDR1 SGDLS, CDR2 YYNGEE. The CDR3 contains 14 residues. In DNA form, the CDR3 reads TGTGCCAGCAGCGAACAGGGGGCTTCCGCTGAAGCTTTCTTT. This codes for CASSEQGASAEAFF.

The J gene is TRBJ2-1, the V gene TRBV3-1 (or the pseudogene TRBV3-2); TRBD1 agrees at 8 bases. Germline V gene data show CDR1 as LGHDT and CDR2 as YNNKEL (reference sequence). V lost 4 bases and J lost 10; bases outside the gene matches: 6. The CDR3 consists of 13 residues. CDR3 region: CASSLSRTGEQFF. The CDR3 DNA sequence: TGTGCCAGCAGCCTATCTCGGACAGGGGAGCAGTTCTTC.

The chain has TRBV5-4 and TRBJ2-3, with 10 positions matching TRBD2. Germline trimming cut 2 bases from V and 4 bases from J; bases unmatched to any gene: 7. Germline assignment: CDR1 SGHNT and CDR2 YYREEE (reference sequence). The CDR3 spans 16 residues. The CDR3 DNA reads TGTGCCAGCAGCTTATATAGCGGGGGGTACGCAGATACGCAGTATTTT. It is translated as CASSLYSGGYADTQYF.

J is TRBJ2-3 and V is TRBV4-3; TRBD2 aligns across 9 bases. Germline V gene lookup returns CDR1 LGHNA and CDR2 YSLEER. The CDR3 loop spans 16 amino acids. Trimming took 3 bases from V and 2 from J; bases not matched to a gene: 6. CDR3 protein: CASSHYSGGPTDTQYF. DNA of the CDR3: TGCGCCAGCAGCCATTATAGCGGGGGCCCCACAGATACGCAGTATTTT.

V and J are TRBV3-1 (or the pseudogene TRBV3-2) and TRBJ1-3; D remains ambiguous. Deletions cut 1 base from V and 3 bases from J, with 7 bases between. Germline assignment: CDR1 LGHDT and CDR2 YNNKEL (reference sequence). The CDR3 sequence is 14 residues long. The CDR3 region is CASSQVGFGNTIYF. Written as DNA, the CDR3 is TGTGCCAGCAGCCAAGTGGGCTTTGGAAACACCATATATTTT.

This clone was detected a few times. The CDR3 spells CSVNGGAEKETQYF. The CDR3 DNA follows: TGCAGCGTTAACGGGGGGGCTGAAAAAGAGACCCAGTACTTC. The gene calls are TRBV29-1 and TRBJ2-5, with 8 bases lining up with TRBD2. Germline CDR1 and CDR2: SQVTM and ANQGSEA. Unmatched junction bases numbered 8, after V lost 5 bases and J lost 3 bases. CDR3 length equals 14 residues.

This clone appeared a single time. V is TRBV4-1 and J is TRBJ2-7; 9 bases map to TRBD2. Trimming removed 1 base from V and 7 bases from J; junction bases left unmatched: 8. The CDR3 length is 15 residues. Germline V CDR1 and CDR2: MGHRA, YSYEKL. The CDR3 region has the DNA TGCGCCAGCAGCCAAGCGCCTAGCGGGGTTCCAGAGCAGTACTTC. Residues: CASSQAPSGVPEQYF.

The chain carries TRBV9 and TRBJ2-3; TRBD1 aligns across 10 bases. V lost 4 bases and J lost 1; bases outside the gene matches: 9. The CDR3 totals 17 residues. The V gene's germline CDR1 is SGDLS and CDR2 YYNGEE. The CDR3 is CASSNRQGARGTDTQYF. In nucleotides, the CDR3 is TGTGCCAGCAGCAACCGACAGGGGGCGCGTGGCACAGATACGCAGTATTTT.

The genes are TRBV6-5 and TRBJ2-1; D is possibly TRBD1 (6 bases). Trimming left V 5 bases short and J 6 bases short, with 14 bases between. The V gene's germline CDR1 is MNHEY and CDR2 SVGAGI. This CDR3 contains 14 residues. This CDR3 is CASSRRDNLNEQFF. Here the CDR3 DNA reads TGTGCCAGCAGTCGCCGGGACAACCTCAATGAGCAGTTCTTC.

V gene TRBV5-5 combines with J gene TRBJ2-3; 7 positions agree with TRBD1. Per the germline V gene, CDR1 is SGHKS and CDR2 is YYEKEE (reference sequence). The CDR3 runs to 14 residues. V shed 5 bases and J 2 bases; nucleotides not matched to a gene: 5. The CDR3, as DNA: TGTGCCAGCAGTAAAGGGGGCCACACAGATACGCAGTATTTT. Its translation is CASSKGGHTDTQYF.

The chain carries TRBV11-3 and TRBJ2-1, with D tentatively TRBD1 (7 bases). Between the trimmed V and J ends, which lost 5 bases and 10 bases, there was a span of 15 bases. This CDR3 comprises 13 residues. CDR1 SGHNT and CDR2 YENEEA come from the germline V gene. The CDR3 DNA reads TGTGCCAGCAGCGATCGTTCAGGGGGGGAGCAGTTCTTC. This encodes CASSDRSGGEQFF.

The rearrangement uses TRBV19 and TRBJ1-1; weak D call: TRBD1 (5 bases). CDR3 length: 13 amino acids. Germline assignment: CDR1 LNHDA and CDR2 SQIVND (reference sequence). V dropped 7 bases and J dropped 9 bases, with 18 bases sitting between them. In DNA, the CDR3 is TGTGCCAGTACCTCCCCGGCGGGGACTAAAGCTTTCTTT. This codes for CASTSPAGTKAFF.

This clone was seen more than once but under ten times. The chain is built from TRBV2 and TRBJ1-4; 8 positions match TRBD1. The CDR3 runs 15 residues. Germline V gene sequence: CDR1 SNHLY, CDR2 FYNNEI. The junction had 8 bases not matched to a gene; V was cut back by 7 bases and J by 4 bases. Here the CDR3 reads CASTRSGQGNEKLFF. The CDR3, as DNA: TGTGCCAGCACCCGCAGTGGACAGGGTAATGAAAAACTGTTTTTT. Combining the CDR3 with reference TRBV2 and TRBJ1-4 gives the whole variable domain EPEVTQTPSHQVTQMGQEVILRCVPISNHLYFYWYRQILGQKVEFLVSFYNNEISEKSEIFDDQFSVERPDGSNFTLKIRSTKLEDSAMYFCASTRSGQGNEKLFFGSGTQLSVL.

The gene calls are TRBV4-2 and TRBJ2-6, with 11 bases lining up with TRBD1. J was trimmed by 3 bases and V by 0 bases; bases with no gene match: 7. The CDR3 sequence is 19 residues long. The germline V gene has CDR1 LGHNA and CDR2 YNFKEQ. This chain's CDR3 is CASSQDKGTGGSGANVLTF. CDR3 DNA sequence: TGTGCCAGCAGCCAAGATAAAGGGACAGGGGGGAGTGGGGCCAACGTCCTGACTTTC.